This T cell receptor beta chain was sequenced during a study of identical twins. This clonotype was detected only a few times. Donors were all healthy Caucasians. Losses at the gene ends were 2 bases for V and 0 bases for J; bases not matched to a gene: 2. This CDR3 region has 15 residues. Unique molecular identifiers were in the cDNA, with template-switch universal primer binding. TCRdb itself ran the 5' RACE reads through MiXCR, one entry per CDR3 protein. The table lists some 330,000 distinct CDR3 sequences, roughly 10% of them singletons, with approximately 9.3% in the top ten. Sequencing was performed on naive T cells sorted from blood. This TCR derives from a woman in her fifties or sixties in good health. V is TRBV12-3 or TRBV12-4 and J is TRBJ2-3; 7 bases fit TRBD1. Here the CDR3 reads CASSLRGQSTDTQYF. The DNA for the CDR3 is TGTGCCAGCAGTTTAAGGGGACAGAGCACAGATACGCAGTATTTT.